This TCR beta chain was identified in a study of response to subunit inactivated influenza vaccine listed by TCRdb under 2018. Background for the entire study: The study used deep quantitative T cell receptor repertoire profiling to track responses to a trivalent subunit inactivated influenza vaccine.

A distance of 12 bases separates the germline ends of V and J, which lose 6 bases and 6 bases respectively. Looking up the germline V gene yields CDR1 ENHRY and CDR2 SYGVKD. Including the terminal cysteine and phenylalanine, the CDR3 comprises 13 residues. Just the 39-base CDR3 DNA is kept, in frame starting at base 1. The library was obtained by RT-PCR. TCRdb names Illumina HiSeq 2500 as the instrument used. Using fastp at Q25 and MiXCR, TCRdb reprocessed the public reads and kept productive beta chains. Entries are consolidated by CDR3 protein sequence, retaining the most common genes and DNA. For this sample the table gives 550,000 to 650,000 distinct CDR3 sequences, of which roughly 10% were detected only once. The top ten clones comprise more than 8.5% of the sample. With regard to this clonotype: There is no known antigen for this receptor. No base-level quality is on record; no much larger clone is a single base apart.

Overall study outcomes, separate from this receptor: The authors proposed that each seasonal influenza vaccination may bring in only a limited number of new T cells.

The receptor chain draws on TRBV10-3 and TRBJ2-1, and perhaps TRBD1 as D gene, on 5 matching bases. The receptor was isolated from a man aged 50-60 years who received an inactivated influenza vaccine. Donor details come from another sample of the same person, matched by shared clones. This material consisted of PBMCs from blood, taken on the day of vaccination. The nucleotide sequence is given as TGTGCCATCAGGAAGGGGCACGGCAATGAGCAGTTCTTC. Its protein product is CAIRKGHGNEQFF.